This record concerns one TCR beta chain sequence. Use of 60 Vbeta and 13 Jbeta primers characterized the PCR. This table comes from immunoSEQ multiplex PCR, and its TCRdb copy is limited to in-frame clones, with some not included. This repertoire includes 55,000 to 80,000 clones. This sample stems from a study of cytomegalovirus exposure and HLA in healthy donors. With 4 bases removed from V and 7 bases from J, the gap between germline ends came to 23 bases. CDR3 size: 15 residues. Germline V gene lookup returns CDR1 GTSNPN and CDR2 SVGIG (reference sequence). The sequenced material came from PBMCs. The source of this sequence is a man between 40 and 49 years old in good health and CMV-seronegative. The chain links TRBV30 to TRBJ2-7; D might be TRBD2 (6 bases). The CDR3 sequence: CAWKSRDRRGGEQYF. CDR3 sequence (DNA): TGTGCCTGGAAGAGCCGGGATCGCCGGGGAGGAGAGCAGTACTTC.